What follows are 30 T cell receptor beta chains derived from one specimen sequenced in a study of OX40 agonist ivuxolimab in advanced cancers. The data were produced by immunoSEQ multiplex PCR, yet TCRdb's version contains in-frame clones alone and is incomplete. This sample has some 57,000 clones, with almost 85% found just once. Sequencing used CD4+ or CD8+ T cells sorted from blood, obtained in a trial of the OX40 agonist ivuxolimab. The receptors stem from an adult with an advanced solid tumor such as melanoma, head and neck, liver or kidney cancer.

The CDR3 sequence: CASTPGAGGQPQHF. DNA of the CDR3: TGTGCCAGCACCCCCGGGGCGGGCGGACAGCCCCAGCATTTT. The V call is TRBV11-2, the J call TRBJ1-5; the D gene is possibly TRBD1 (5 bases). This CDR3 comprises 14 residues. CDR1 and CDR2 from the germline V gene are SGHAT and FQNNGV. V lost 7 bases and J lost 7, with 17 bases in between.

J is TRBJ1-1 and V is TRBV11-2; TRBD1 matches 7 bases. With 4 bases clipped from V and 1 base from J, the junction kept 3 bases outside the gene matches. Per the germline V gene, CDR1 is SGHAT and CDR2 is FQNNGV. CDR3 length: 14 residues. The CDR3 DNA sequence: TGTGCCAGCAGCTCAGGGACAGCGAACACTGAAGCTTTCTTT. Amino acid sequence: CASSSGTANTEAFF.

J is TRBJ1-3 and V is TRBV9; D possibly corresponds to TRBD1 (5 bases). V lost 5 bases and J lost 2, with 11 bases in between. CDR1 and CDR2 from the germline V gene are SGDLS and YYNGEE. The CDR3 has 14 amino acids. The CDR3 coding sequence is TGTGCCAGCAGTGGGGGAGCGGCTGGAAACACCATATATTTT. Translation gives CASSGGAAGNTIYF.

The chain carries TRBV11-2 and TRBJ2-2, with D maybe TRBD2 (6 bases). The CDR3 consists of 13 residues. The V gene's germline CDR1 is SGHAT and CDR2 FQNNGV. The V end was cut by 2 bases, the J end by 7 bases, with 8 bases between. The CDR3 spells CASSLRENGELFF. Written as DNA, the CDR3 is TGTGCCAGCAGCTTACGGGAGAACGGGGAGCTGTTTTTT.

The chain combines TRBV6-1 with TRBJ2-2; D tentatively reads TRBD1 or TRBD2 (6 bases each). Trimming took 0 bases from V and 3 from J, leaving 14 bases between them. The CDR3 covers 17 residues. The germline CDR1 and CDR2 sequences are MNHNS and SASEGT. The CDR3 region is CASSEAREGGYTGELFF. CDR3 sequence (DNA): TGTGCCAGCAGTGAAGCTCGCGAGGGGGGCTACACCGGGGAGCTGTTTTTT.

This rearrangement joins TRBV5-1 to TRBJ2-1; D is perhaps TRBD2 (6 bases). With 2 bases removed from V and 7 bases from J, the gap between germline ends came to 10 bases. Germline values: CDR1 SGHRS, CDR2 YFSETQ. The CDR3 runs to 13 residues. This chain's CDR3 is CASSFVGTNEQFF. Written as DNA, the CDR3 is TGCGCCAGCAGCTTCGTAGGGACTAATGAGCAGTTCTTC.

A few counts support this clone. CDR3 in amino acids: CASSPNRGHGYTF. The CDR3 bases are TGTGCCAGCAGCCCGAACAGGGGGCATGGCTACACCTTC. The chain joins TRBV5-4 to TRBJ1-2, with 9 bases that match TRBD1. V was pared by 4 bases and J by 6 bases, with 4 bases of the junction left unmatched. CDR1 is SGHNT, CDR2 YYREEE, per germline (reference sequence). The CDR3 is 13 amino acids.

The CDR3 protein is CASSPQGEAFHGYTF. In DNA form, the CDR3 reads TGTGCCAGTAGTCCCCAAGGTGAGGCATTCCATGGCTACACCTTC. The chain has TRBV19 and TRBJ1-2; the D is unclear. CDR1 is LNHDA and CDR2 is SQIVND in the germline V gene (reference sequence). Between the trimmed V and J ends, which lost 5 bases and 6 bases, there was a span of 19 bases. This CDR3 spans 15 amino acids.

V and J are TRBV20-1 and TRBJ2-1, with no clear D. The CDR3 contains 11 residues. The V gene's germline CDR1 is DFQATT and CDR2 SNEGSKA (reference sequence). The V gene lost 5 bases and the J gene lost 6 bases, with 8 bases spanning the gap. CDR3 in DNA: TGCAGTGCTCAAGCGTTCAATGAGCAGTTCTTC. Translating it yields CSAQAFNEQFF.

V gene TRBV9 combines with J gene TRBJ2-3; 8 bases line up with TRBD2. The V segment lost 4 bases and the J segment 0 bases; nucleotides outside the gene matches: 28. This CDR3 has 23 amino acids. The germline V gene encodes CDR1 SGDLS and CDR2 YYNGEE. CDR3 protein: CASSPRADRLATGRHRSTDTQYF. CDR3 sequence (DNA): TGTGCCAGCAGCCCCCGGGCTGACCGACTAGCGACCGGGAGGCACCGAAGCACAGATACGCAGTATTTT.

The chain recombines TRBV28 with TRBJ1-2; the D gene is possibly TRBD1 (6 bases). Germline V gene sequence: CDR1 MDHEN, CDR2 SYDVKM. This CDR3 is built from 21 residues. Trimming took 2 bases from V and 1 from J, leaving 29 bases between them. CDR3 DNA sequence: TGTGCCAGCAGTTTAAGGTTATACGAAGTTTCTCGGGACAATTATAACTATGGCTACACCTTC. This encodes CASSLRLYEVSRDNYNYGYTF.

This chain links TRBV5-1 with TRBJ2-5; 8 positions agree with TRBD2. The trim removed 4 bases at V and 1 base at J, leaving 3 bases unmatched. Germline values: CDR1 SGHRS, CDR2 YFSETQ. The CDR3 loop spans 14 amino acids. The DNA for the CDR3 is TGCGCCAGCAGCCTTAGCGGGACCCAAGAGACCCAGTACTTC. This encodes CASSLSGTQETQYF.

This CDR3 is CASSQLKSSTDTQYF. Here the CDR3 DNA reads TGTGCCAGCAGCCAGTTAAAATCTAGCACAGATACGCAGTATTTT. The chain combines TRBV14 with TRBJ2-3; D gene unclear. This CDR3 is 15 amino acids long. The V end was cut by 3 bases, the J end by 0 bases, with 10 bases between. In germline, CDR1 is SGHDN, CDR2 FVKESK.

This clone was seen a handful of times. The chain joins TRBV18 to TRBJ2-3; D is unresolved. CDR1 KGHSH and CDR2 LQKENI come from the germline V gene. Between the trimmed V and J ends, which lost 0 bases and 2 bases, there was a span of 15 bases. The CDR3 runs 17 residues. CDR3 bases: TGTGCCAGCTCACCACCCCGGCGATACCCCCACACAGATACGCAGTATTTT. This codes for CASSPPRRYPHTDTQYF.

The chain is built from TRBV2 and TRBJ2-1; the match to TRBD2 covers 10 bases. This CDR3 contains 15 residues. V shed 3 bases, J shed 9 bases, and the junction held 8 bases outside the gene matches. Germline loops: CDR1 SNHLY, CDR2 FYNNEI. This CDR3 is CASSETSGSGAEQFF. Written as DNA, the CDR3 is TGTGCCAGCAGTGAGACTAGCGGGTCCGGAGCTGAGCAGTTCTTC.

V is TRBV28 and J is TRBJ2-3, with TRBD2 matching over 10 bases. CDR3 size: 15 residues. The germline gives CDR1 MDHEN, CDR2 SYDVKM. J gave up 3 bases and V 5 bases, and 5 bases lay outside the gene matches. The DNA of the CDR3 is TGTGCCAGCAGTATCAGGACTAGCGGAACAGATACGCAGTATTTT. The encoded protein is CASSIRTSGTDTQYF.

The chain joins TRBV5-4 to TRBJ2-5; D might be TRBD2 (6 bases). The length of the CDR3 is 16 residues. V was pared by 2 bases and J by 3 bases, with 17 bases between. Germline V lookup: CDR1 SGHNT, CDR2 YYREEE (reference sequence). This CDR3 reads CASSFSGLPWEETQYF. The CDR3 DNA reads TGTGCCAGCAGCTTCTCGGGACTCCCGTGGGAAGAGACCCAGTACTTC.

The CDR3 DNA follows: TGTGCCAGCAGCCCCGAGATACACCCGGGGAATCAGCCCCAGCATTTT. Encoded protein: CASSPEIHPGNQPQHF. The gene calls are TRBV7-2 and TRBJ1-5; no definite D call. The CDR3 spans 16 residues. CDR1 SGHTA and CDR2 FQGNSA come from the germline V gene. Trimming pared 5 bases from V and 4 bases from J, leaving 18 bases between. The whole variable domain, remainder taken from reference TRBV7-2 and TRBJ1-5, is GAGVSQSPSNKVTEKGKDVELRCDPISGHTALYWYRQSLGQGLEFLIYFQGNSAPDKSGLPSDRFSAERTGGSVSTLTIQRTQQEDSAVYLCASSPEIHPGNQPQHFGDGTRLSIL.

The CDR3 loop reads CAISRPRDEQFF. For the CDR3, the DNA is TGTGCCATCAGCCGGCCACGAGACGAGCAGTTCTTC. The chain employs TRBV10-3 and TRBJ2-1; the D is unclear. The CDR3 has 12 amino acids. Per germline, CDR1 ENHRY and CDR2 SYGVKD. V dropped 6 bases and J dropped 10 bases, with 13 bases sitting between them.

The CDR3 DNA reads TGCAGCGTTGAGTATCCCAGCTACGAGCAGTACTTC. The encoded protein is CSVEYPSYEQYF. The chain has TRBV29-1 and TRBJ2-7, with D unresolved. This CDR3 is 12 amino acids long. The V and J ends lost 3 bases and 3 bases respectively, with 9 bases between them. Germline V gene data show CDR1 as SQVTM and CDR2 as ANQGSEA.

The CDR3 is CASSLPGLGTDTQYF. In DNA form, the CDR3 reads TGTGCCAGCAGCTTACCGGGACTAGGCACAGATACGCAGTATTTT. The chain joins TRBV7-2 to TRBJ2-3, with 8 bases matching TRBD2. Germline trimming cut 2 bases from V and 1 base from J; bases unmatched to any gene: 2. Germline assignment: CDR1 SGHTA and CDR2 FQGNSA. This CDR3 contains 15 residues.

The chain is built from TRBV13 and TRBJ2-1; 10 nucleotides align to TRBD2. Germline V gene lookup returns CDR1 PRHDT and CDR2 FYEKMQ (reference sequence). The V and J ends lost 6 bases and 8 bases, in that order; junction bases with no gene match: 10. The CDR3 is 15 residues long. CDR3 region: CASSLGLAGVDEQFF. In nucleotides, the CDR3 is TGTGCCAGCAGTCTCGGGCTAGCGGGAGTAGATGAGCAGTTCTTC. Supplemented by reference TRBV13 and TRBJ2-1, the full variable domain reads AAGVIQSPRHLIKEKRETATLKCYPIPRHDTVYWYQQGPGQDPQFLISFYEKMQSDKGSIPDRFSAQQFSDYHSELNMSSLELGDSALYFCASSLGLAGVDEQFFGPGTRLTVL.

This chain uses TRBV18 with TRBJ1-1; a possible D gene is TRBD1 (5 bases). This CDR3 is built from 12 residues. Germline loops: CDR1 KGHSH, CDR2 LQKENI. V was shortened by 1 base and J by 10 bases, with 10 bases between the two germline ends. The CDR3 here is CASSPRDGPAFF. CDR3 coding DNA: TGTGCCAGCTCACCACGGGACGGGCCAGCTTTCTTT. Filled out from reference TRBV18 and TRBJ1-1, the complete variable domain reads NAGVMQNPRHLVRRRGQEARLRCSPMKGHSHVYWYRQLPEEGLKFMVYLQKENIIDESGMPKERFSAEFPKEGPSILRIQQVVRGDSAAYFCASSPRDGPAFFGQGTRLTVV.

The chain employs TRBV11-2 and TRBJ2-7; D might be TRBD1 (5 bases). Germline CDR1 and CDR2: SGHAT and FQNNGV. The V end was cut by 2 bases, the J end by 0 bases, with 8 bases between. The CDR3 is 14 residues long. The DNA of the CDR3 is TGTGCCAGCAGCTTAACAGGAGACTCCTACGAGCAGTACTTC. Encoded protein: CASSLTGDSYEQYF.

This chain uses TRBV10-2 with TRBJ2-7; the match to TRBD1 covers 8 bases. V dropped 3 bases and J dropped 0; count of bases not matched to a gene: 7. CDR3 length: 16 residues. Germline CDR1 reads WSHSY; CDR2 reads SAAADI. The CDR3 is CASSDPGQVGSYEQYF. As DNA, the CDR3 is TGCGCCAGCAGTGATCCGGGACAGGTGGGCTCCTACGAGCAGTACTTC.

This chain uses TRBV6-1 with TRBJ1-6; D is ambiguous. Germline loops: CDR1 MNHNS, CDR2 SASEGT. Trimming left V 8 bases short and J 0 bases short, with 5 bases between. The CDR3 has 13 residues. The CDR3 DNA follows: TGTGCCAGCGGAAGCTCCTATAATTCACCCCTCCACTTT. Protein product: CASGSSYNSPLHF.

This chain joins TRBV28 and TRBJ1-2; D gene ambiguous. Germline V gene data show CDR1 as MDHEN and CDR2 as SYDVKM. Trimming removed 6 bases from V and 7 bases from J, with 12 bases in between. CDR3 size: 12 residues. DNA of the CDR3: TGTGCCAGCAGCGGGAGTGGTCCTGGCTACACCTTC. This encodes CASSGSGPGYTF.

V gene TRBV4-1 combines with J gene TRBJ1-1; 8 bases fit TRBD1. The V gene end was trimmed by 1 base and the J gene end by 0 bases; junction bases not matched to a gene: 7. The CDR3 has 17 residues. Germline loops: CDR1 MGHRA, CDR2 YSYEKL. Written as DNA, the CDR3 is TGCGCCAGCAGCCAAGGGACAGGGTCGGGGGTGAACACTGAAGCTTTCTTT. Translating gives CASSQGTGSGVNTEAFF.

The chain links TRBV11-3 to TRBJ1-2; no clear D gene. CDR3 size: 13 residues. V was clipped by 2 bases and J by 7 bases, with 11 bases between them. CDR1 is SGHNT and CDR2 is YENEEA in the germline V gene. CDR3 sequence (DNA): TGTGCCAGCAGCTTAAGCCAGGAGGTTGGCTACACCTTC. Translated: CASSLSQEVGYTF. Filled out from reference TRBV11-3 and TRBJ1-2, the complete variable domain reads EAGVVQSPRYKIIEKKQPVAFWCNPISGHNTLYWYLQNLGQGPELLIRYENEEAVDDSQLPKDRFSAERLKGVDSTLKIQPAELGDSAVYLCASSLSQEVGYTFGSGTRLTVV.

This chain connects TRBV6-5 to TRBJ2-6; D gene uncertain. Trimming shortened V by 4 bases and J by 4 bases, and 8 bases separated the two germline ends. This CDR3 has 14 amino acids. The germline gives CDR1 MNHEY, CDR2 SVGAGI. The CDR3 loop reads CASSSVSGANVLTF. The CDR3 DNA is TGTGCCAGCAGTTCAGTGTCCGGGGCCAACGTCCTGACTTTC.